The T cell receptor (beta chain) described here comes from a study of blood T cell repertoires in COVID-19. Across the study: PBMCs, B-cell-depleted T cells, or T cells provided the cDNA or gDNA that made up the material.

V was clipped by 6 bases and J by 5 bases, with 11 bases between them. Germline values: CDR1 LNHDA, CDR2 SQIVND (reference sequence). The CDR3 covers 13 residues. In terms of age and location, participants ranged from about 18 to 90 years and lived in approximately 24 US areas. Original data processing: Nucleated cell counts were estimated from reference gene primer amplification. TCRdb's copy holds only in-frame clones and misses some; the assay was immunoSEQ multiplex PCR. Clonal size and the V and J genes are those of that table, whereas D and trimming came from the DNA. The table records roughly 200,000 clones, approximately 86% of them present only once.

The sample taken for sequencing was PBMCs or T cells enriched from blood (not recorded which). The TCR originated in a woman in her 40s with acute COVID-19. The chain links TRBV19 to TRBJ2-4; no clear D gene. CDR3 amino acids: CASRKVGENIQYF. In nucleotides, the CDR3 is TGTGCCAGTAGAAAAGTAGGAGAAAACATTCAGTACTTC. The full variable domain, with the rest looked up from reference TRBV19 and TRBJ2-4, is DGGITQSPKYLFRKEGQNVTLSCEQNLNHDAMYWYRQDPGQGLRLIYYSQIVNDFQKGDIAEGYSVSREKKESFPLTVTSAQKNPTAFYLCASRKVGENIQYFGAGTRLSVL.